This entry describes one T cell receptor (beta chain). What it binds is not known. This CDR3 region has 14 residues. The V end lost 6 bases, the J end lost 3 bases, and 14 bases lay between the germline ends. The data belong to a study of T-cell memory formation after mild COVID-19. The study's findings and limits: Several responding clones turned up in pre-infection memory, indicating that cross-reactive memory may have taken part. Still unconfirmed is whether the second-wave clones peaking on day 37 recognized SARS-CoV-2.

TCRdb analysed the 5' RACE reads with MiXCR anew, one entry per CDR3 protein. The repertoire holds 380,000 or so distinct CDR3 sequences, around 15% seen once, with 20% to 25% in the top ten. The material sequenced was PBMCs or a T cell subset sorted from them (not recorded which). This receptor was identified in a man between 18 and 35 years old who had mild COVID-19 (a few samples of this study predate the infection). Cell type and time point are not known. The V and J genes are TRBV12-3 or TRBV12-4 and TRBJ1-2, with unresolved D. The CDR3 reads CASSPRTDYYGYTF. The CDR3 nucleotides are TGTGCCAGCAGCCCCCGGACGGACTACTATGGCTACACCTTC.